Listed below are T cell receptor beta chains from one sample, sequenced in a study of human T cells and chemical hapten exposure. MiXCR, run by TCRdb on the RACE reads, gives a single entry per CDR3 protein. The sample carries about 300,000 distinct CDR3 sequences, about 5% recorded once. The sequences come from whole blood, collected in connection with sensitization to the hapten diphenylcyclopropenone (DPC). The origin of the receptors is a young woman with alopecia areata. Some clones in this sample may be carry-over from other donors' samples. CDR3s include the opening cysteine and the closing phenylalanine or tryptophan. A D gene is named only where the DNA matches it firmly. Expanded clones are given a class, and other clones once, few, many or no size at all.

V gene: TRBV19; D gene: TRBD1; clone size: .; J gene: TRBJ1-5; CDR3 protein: CASSPGDRGRNQPQHF; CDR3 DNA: TGTGCCAGTAGTCCCGGGGACAGGGGAAGGAATCAGCCCCAGCATTTT
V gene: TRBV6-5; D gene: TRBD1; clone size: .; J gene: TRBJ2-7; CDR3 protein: CVSSRDRGTEQYF; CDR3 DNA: TGTGTCAGCAGTAGGGACAGGGGTACTGAGCAGTACTTC
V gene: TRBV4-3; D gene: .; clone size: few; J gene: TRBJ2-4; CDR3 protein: CASSQEEKGPENIQYF; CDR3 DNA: TGCGCCAGCAGCCAAGAAGAAAAGGGACCCGAAAACATTCAGTACTTC
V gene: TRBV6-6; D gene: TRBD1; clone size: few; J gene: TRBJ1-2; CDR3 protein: CASIPGQGVNYGYTF; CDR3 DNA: TGTGCCAGCATTCCCGGACAGGGGGTAAACTATGGCTACACCTTC
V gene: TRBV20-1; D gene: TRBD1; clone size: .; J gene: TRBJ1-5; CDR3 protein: CSARVTGTGNQPQHF; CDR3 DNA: TGCAGTGCTAGAGTAACTGGGACAGGGAATCAGCCCCAGCATTTT
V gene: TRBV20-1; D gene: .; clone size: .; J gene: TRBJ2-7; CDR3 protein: CSAIAGYEQYF; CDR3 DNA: TGCAGTGCTATAGCCGGCTACGAGCAGTACTTC
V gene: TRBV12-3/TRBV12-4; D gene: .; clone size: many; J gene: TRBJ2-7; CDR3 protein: CASSSYRDTYEQYF; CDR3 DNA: TGTGCCAGCAGTTCTTACCGGGACACCTACGAGCAGTACTTC
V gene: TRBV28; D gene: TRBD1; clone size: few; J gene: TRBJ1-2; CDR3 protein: CATVLQGRDGYTF; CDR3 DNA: TGTGCCACCGTACTACAGGGGAGGGATGGCTACACCTTC
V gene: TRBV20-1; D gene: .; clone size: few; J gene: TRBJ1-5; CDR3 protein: CSAGSSRQPQHF; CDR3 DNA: TGCAGTGCTGGATCCTCCCGTCAGCCCCAGCATTTT
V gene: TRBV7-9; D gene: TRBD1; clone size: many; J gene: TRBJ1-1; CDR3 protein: CASSSGGVDTEAFF; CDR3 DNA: TGTGCCAGCAGCTCAGGGGGCGTCGACACTGAAGCTTTCTTT
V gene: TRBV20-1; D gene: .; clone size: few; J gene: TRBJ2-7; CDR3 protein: CSARSKSSPIYEQYF; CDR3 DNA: TGCAGTGCTAGAAGTAAGAGCAGCCCGATCTACGAGCAGTACTTC
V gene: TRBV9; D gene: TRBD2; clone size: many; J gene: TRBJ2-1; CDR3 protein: CASSVGGLAGASEQFF; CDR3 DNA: TGTGCCAGCAGCGTAGGGGGACTAGCGGGGGCTAGTGAGCAGTTCTTC
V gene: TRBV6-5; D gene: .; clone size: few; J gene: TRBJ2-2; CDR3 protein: CASSYSLQVNTGELFF; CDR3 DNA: TGTGCCAGCAGTTACTCTCTTCAGGTCAACACCGGGGAGCTGTTTTTT
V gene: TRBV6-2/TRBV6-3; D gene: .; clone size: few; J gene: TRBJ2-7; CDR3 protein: CASSYERAYEQYF; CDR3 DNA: TGTGCCAGCAGTTACGAACGGGCCTACGAGCAGTACTTC
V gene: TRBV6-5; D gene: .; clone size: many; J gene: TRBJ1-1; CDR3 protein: CASSRIGVLNTEAFF; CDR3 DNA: TGTGCCAGCAGTAGGATCGGGGTCTTGAACACTGAAGCTTTCTTT
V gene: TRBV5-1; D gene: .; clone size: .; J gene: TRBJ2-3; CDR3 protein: CASSYEPTRGTDTQYF; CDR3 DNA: TGCGCCAGCAGCTACGAACCCACCAGGGGCACAGATACGCAGTATTTT
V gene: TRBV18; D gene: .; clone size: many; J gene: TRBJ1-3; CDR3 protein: CASSLLDGHSGNTIYF; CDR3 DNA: TGTGCCAGCTCACTCCTTGACGGCCACTCTGGAAACACCATATATTTT
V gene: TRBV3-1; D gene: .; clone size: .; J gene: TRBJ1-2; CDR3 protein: CASSQNSPQVSSGRNYGYTF; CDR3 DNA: TGTGCCAGCAGCCAAAATAGCCCGCAAGTATCGTCGGGTCGTAACTATGGCTACACCTTC
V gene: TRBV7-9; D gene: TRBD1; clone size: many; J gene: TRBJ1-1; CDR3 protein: CASSTGQGTEAFF; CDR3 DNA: TGTGCCAGCAGCACGGGACAGGGGACTGAAGCTTTCTTT
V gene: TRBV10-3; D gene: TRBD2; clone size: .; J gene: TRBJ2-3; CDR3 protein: CAISDKRGGQDTQYF; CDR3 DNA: TGTGCCATCAGTGATAAGCGGGGGGGCCAAGATACGCAGTATTTT
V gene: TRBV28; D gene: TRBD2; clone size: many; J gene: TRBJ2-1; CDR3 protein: CASSTAGASYNEQFF; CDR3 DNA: TGTGCCAGCAGTACAGCGGGGGCCTCCTACAATGAGCAGTTCTTC
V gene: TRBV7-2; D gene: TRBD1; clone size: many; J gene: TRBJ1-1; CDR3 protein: CASSLRTGVNTEAFF; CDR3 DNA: TGTGCCAGCAGCCTACGGACAGGAGTTAACACTGAAGCTTTCTTT